The source of this T cell receptor (beta chain) is a study of blood T cell repertoires in COVID-19. Turning to the study itself: Samples came from the United States, Italy and Spain, spanning acute and convalescent COVID-19. PBMCs, B-cell-depleted T cells, or T cells were the source of the cDNA or gDNA that made up the material.

V lost 5 bases and J lost 6, with 13 bases in between. The CDR3 runs 12 residues. The germline CDR1 and CDR2 sequences are GTSNPN and SVGIG (reference sequence). Authors' processing steps: It was from reference gene primer amplification that nucleated cell counts were estimated. TCRdb keeps only in-frame clones here, not all; method: immunoSEQ multiplex PCR. D and trimming come from the DNA, and the V and J calls and clone size come from that table. The data hold approximately 190,000 clones, with roughly 87% observed a single time. This TCR came from a woman between 40 and 50 years old with acute or convalescent COVID-19. Sequencing was done on a sample of peripheral blood. This chain connects TRBV30 to TRBJ1-1; D possibly corresponds to TRBD1 (5 bases). The DNA of the CDR3 is TGTGCCTGGGGGCCAGGGTATGCTGAAGCTTTCTTT. Protein sequence: CAWGPGYAEAFF.